This T cell receptor beta chain is drawn from a study of blood T cell repertoires in COVID-19. Study as a whole: Whether acute or convalescent, the COVID-19 samples came from the United States, Italy and Spain. Sample material is recorded as cDNA or gDNA derived from T cells, B-cell-depleted T cells, or PBMCs.

This clone was picked up a small number of times. While infection was still active, Seattle patients were enrolled and then followed longitudinally. This CDR3 comprises 13 residues. Trimming cost V 5 bases and J 7 bases, with 11 bases left between them. In germline, CDR1 is KGHSH, CDR2 LQKENI. As handled by the study authors: Reference gene primers were amplified, and this amplification served to estimate nucleated cell counts. Only in-frame clones appear in the TCRdb table, and some are missing; sequencing was by immunoSEQ multiplex PCR. The V and J calls and the clone size are those of that table, but D and trimming were determined from the DNA. The sample gives 100,000 to 150,000 clones, approximately 74% of which show up once; 6% is in the top ten.

The chain carries TRBV18 and TRBJ2-2; the D is unclear. Sequences were obtained from peripheral blood. The receptor's source is a man at least 80 years old with COVID-19, enrolled during active disease. This chain's CDR3 is CASSATSGGELFF. In DNA form, the CDR3 reads TGTGCCAGCTCAGCCACATCGGGCGGGGAGCTGTTTTTT.